The clone carrying this T cell receptor (beta chain) was seen only a few times. PCR amplification relied on 60 Vbeta primers (plus 13 Jbeta primers). This table comes from immunoSEQ multiplex PCR, and its TCRdb copy is limited to in-frame clones, with some not included. Found here are around 45,000 clones, about half of them singletons; the top ten hold 5% to 6.5%. This entry is derived from a study of cytomegalovirus exposure and HLA in healthy donors. This TCR was sampled from a man in his sixties in good health and CMV-seronegative. The material sequenced was PBMCs.

DNA of the CDR3: TGTGCCAGCAGCCGAGCGGGGGGAAATGAGCAGTTCTTC. Translating it yields CASSRAGGNEQFF. The chain recombines TRBV9 with TRBJ2-1; 9 bases line up with TRBD2. V trimming: 4 bases; J trimming: 7 bases; junction bases outside the gene matches: 3. This CDR3 is built from 13 residues. Germline V gives CDR1 SGDLS, CDR2 YYNGEE. Drawing the rest from reference TRBV9 and TRBJ2-1, the complete variable domain is DSGVTQTPKHLITATGQRVTLRCSPRSGDLSVYWYQQSLDQGLQFLIQYYNGEERAKGNILERFSAQQFPDLHSELNLSSLELGDSALYFCASSRAGGNEQFFGPGTRLTVL.